Presented here are 8 T cell receptor beta chains from one specimen sequenced in a study of HIV-infected patients and healthy controls. One entry per CDR3 protein results from TCRdb running MiXCR on the 5' RACE reads. This table has around 58,000 distinct CDR3 sequences, over 15% appearing once. The source material was CD4+ T cells from blood. The source is a human donor in good health.

This clonotype has just a few counts. V is TRBV29-1 and J is TRBJ2-5, with D tentatively TRBD2 (6 bases). The CDR3 consists of 13 residues. Per germline, CDR1 SQVTM and CDR2 ANQGSEA. The V and J ends lost 7 bases and 3 bases respectively, with 15 bases between them. This CDR3 is CSAQPGVEETQYF. CDR3 bases: TGCAGCGCCCAGCCGGGAGTAGAAGAGACCCAGTACTTC.

The chain joins TRBV20-1 to TRBJ1-4; D not certain. The germline gives CDR1 DFQATT, CDR2 SNEGSKA (reference sequence). The CDR3 is 15 residues long. V lost 4 bases to trimming and J lost 0 bases, with 12 bases between them. DNA for the CDR3: TGCAGTGCTACCTACCGACCGGCAACTAATGAAAAACTGTTTTTT. It specifies CSATYRPATNEKLFF.

This clonotype has ten or more counts. V usage is TRBV12-3 or TRBV12-4 and J usage is TRBJ2-2, with 8 bases matching TRBD1. The CDR3 has 14 residues. V was pared by 5 bases and J by 4 bases, with 3 bases of the junction left unmatched. In DNA form, the CDR3 reads TGTGCCAGCAGTCCCCAGGGGGCCACCGGGGAGCTGTTTTTT. Translation: CASSPQGATGELFF.

This clonotype was observed many times. The chain couples TRBV6-1 to TRBJ1-1; 10 nucleotides align to TRBD1. The CDR3 has 16 amino acids. Germline V gives CDR1 MNHNS, CDR2 SASEGT. The junction had 13 bases not matched to a gene; V was cut back by 7 bases and J by 5 bases. The CDR3 protein is CASTFTRQGARTEAFF. CDR3 in DNA: TGTGCCAGCACCTTTACGAGACAGGGGGCGCGGACTGAAGCTTTCTTT.

This clonotype was observed many times. The chain recombines TRBV20-1 with TRBJ2-1; TRBD1 agrees at 9 bases. Germline trimming cut 4 bases from V and 10 bases from J; bases unmatched to any gene: 8. Looked up from germline, CDR1 is DFQATT and CDR2 is SNEGSKA (reference sequence). The CDR3 is made up of 13 amino acids. The CDR3 sequence is CSAIGQGNVEQFF. CDR3 in DNA: TGCAGTGCTATTGGACAGGGGAATGTAGAGCAGTTCTTC.

This clonotype was counted ten times or more. V usage is TRBV5-1 and J usage is TRBJ1-1; D is undetermined. The CDR3 totals 13 residues. Trimming took 2 bases from V and 1 from J, leaving 6 bases between them. Germline CDR1 is SGHRS and CDR2 is YFSETQ. Here the CDR3 reads CASSFRGNTEAFF. For the CDR3, the DNA is TGCGCCAGCAGCTTTAGAGGGAACACTGAAGCTTTCTTT.

The chain has TRBV6-1 and TRBJ1-5, with 10 bases aligning to TRBD1. Germline V lookup: CDR1 MNHNS, CDR2 SASEGT. This CDR3 comprises 16 residues. Losses at the gene ends were 3 bases for V and 4 bases for J; bases not matched to a gene: 6. The CDR3 region is CASSEWKGQGNQPQHF. In DNA, the CDR3 is TGTGCCAGCAGTGAGTGGAAGGGACAGGGGAATCAGCCCCAGCATTTT.

There are a few counts of this clonotype. The rearrangement links TRBV5-1 to TRBJ1-4, with TRBD1 matching over 8 bases. Germline CDR1 and CDR2: SGHRS and YFSETQ. Unmatched junction bases numbered 10, after V lost 0 bases and J lost 3 bases. The CDR3 loop spans 18 amino acids. CDR3 region: CASSLGISSTGANEKLFF. The CDR3 nucleotides are TGCGCCAGCAGCTTGGGCATCTCGTCGACAGGGGCTAATGAAAAACTGTTTTTT.